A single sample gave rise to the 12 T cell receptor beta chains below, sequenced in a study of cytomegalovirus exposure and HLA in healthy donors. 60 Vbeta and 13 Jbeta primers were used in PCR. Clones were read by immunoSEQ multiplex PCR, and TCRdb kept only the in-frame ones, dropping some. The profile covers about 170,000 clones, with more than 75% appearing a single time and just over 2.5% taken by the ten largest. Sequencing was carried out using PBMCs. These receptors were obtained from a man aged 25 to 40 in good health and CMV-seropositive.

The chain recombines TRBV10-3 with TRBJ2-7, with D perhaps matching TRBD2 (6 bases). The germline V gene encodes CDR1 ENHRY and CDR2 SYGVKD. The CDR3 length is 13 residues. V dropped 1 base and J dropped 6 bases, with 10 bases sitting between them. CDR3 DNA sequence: TGTGCCATCAGTGAGTTGGAGGGGTTCGAGCAGTACGTC. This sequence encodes CAISELEGFEQYV.

CDR3 DNA: TGTGCCAGCAGCTTAGGACTAGCGGGAGTAGCTGAGCAGTTCTTC. It is translated as CASSLGLAGVAEQFF. This chain joins TRBV5-4 and TRBJ2-1, with 13 bases lining up with TRBD2. Per germline, CDR1 SGHNT and CDR2 YYREEE (reference sequence). The J segment lost 9 bases and the V segment lost 2 bases, leaving 5 bases of the junction unmatched. This CDR3 comprises 15 residues.

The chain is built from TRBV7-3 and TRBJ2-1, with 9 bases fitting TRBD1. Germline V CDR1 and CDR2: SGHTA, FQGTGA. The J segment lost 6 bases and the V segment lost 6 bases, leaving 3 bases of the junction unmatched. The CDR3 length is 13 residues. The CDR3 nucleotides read TGTGCCAGCAGGGGGACAGGGACCAATGAGCAGTTCTTC. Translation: CASRGTGTNEQFF.

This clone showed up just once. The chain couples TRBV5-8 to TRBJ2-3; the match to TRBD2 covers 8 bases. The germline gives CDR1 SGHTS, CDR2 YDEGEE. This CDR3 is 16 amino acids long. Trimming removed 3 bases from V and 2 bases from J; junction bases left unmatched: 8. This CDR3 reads CASSWGGLAYTDTQYF. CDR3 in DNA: TGTGCCAGCAGCTGGGGCGGACTAGCTTACACAGATACGCAGTATTTT.

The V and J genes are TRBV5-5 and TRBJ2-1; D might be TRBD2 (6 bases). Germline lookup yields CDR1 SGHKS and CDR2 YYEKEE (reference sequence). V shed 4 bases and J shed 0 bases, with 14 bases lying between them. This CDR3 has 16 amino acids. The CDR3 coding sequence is TGTGCCAGCAGCCCGTTATCCGGGAGCTCCTACAATGAGCAGTTCTTC. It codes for CASSPLSGSSYNEQFF.

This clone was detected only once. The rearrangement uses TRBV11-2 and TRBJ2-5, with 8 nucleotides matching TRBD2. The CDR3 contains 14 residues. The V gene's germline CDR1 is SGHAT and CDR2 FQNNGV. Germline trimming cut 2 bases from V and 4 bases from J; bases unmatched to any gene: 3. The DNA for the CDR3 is TGTGCCAGCAGCTTAAGCGGGAGAGGAGAGACCCAGTACTTC. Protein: CASSLSGRGETQYF.

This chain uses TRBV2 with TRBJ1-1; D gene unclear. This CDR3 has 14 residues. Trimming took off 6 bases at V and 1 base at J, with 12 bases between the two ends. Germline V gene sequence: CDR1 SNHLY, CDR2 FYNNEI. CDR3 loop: CASSNHMSNTEAFF. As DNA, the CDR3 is TGTGCCAGCAGCAACCACATGTCGAACACTGAAGCTTTCTTT.

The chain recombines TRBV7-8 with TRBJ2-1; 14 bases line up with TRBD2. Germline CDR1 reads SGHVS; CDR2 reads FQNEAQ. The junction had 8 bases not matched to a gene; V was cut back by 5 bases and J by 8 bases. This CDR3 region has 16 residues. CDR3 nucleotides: TGTGCCAGCAGCCAAGGGACTAGCGGGAGTTACGATGAGCAGTTCTTC. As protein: CASSQGTSGSYDEQFF.

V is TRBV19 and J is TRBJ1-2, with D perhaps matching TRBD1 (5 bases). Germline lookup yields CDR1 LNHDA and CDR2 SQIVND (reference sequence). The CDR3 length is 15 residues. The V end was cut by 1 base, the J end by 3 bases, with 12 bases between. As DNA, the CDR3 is TGTGCCAGTAGTATAGGGAGACAGTCGTACTATGGCTACACCTTC. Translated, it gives CASSIGRQSYYGYTF.

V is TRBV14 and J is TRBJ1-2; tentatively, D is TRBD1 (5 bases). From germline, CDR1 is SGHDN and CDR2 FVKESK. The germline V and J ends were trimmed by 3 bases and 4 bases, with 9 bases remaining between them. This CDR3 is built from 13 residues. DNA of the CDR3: TGTGCCAGCAGCCAGCAGGGAATCTATGGCTACACCTTC. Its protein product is CASSQQGIYGYTF.

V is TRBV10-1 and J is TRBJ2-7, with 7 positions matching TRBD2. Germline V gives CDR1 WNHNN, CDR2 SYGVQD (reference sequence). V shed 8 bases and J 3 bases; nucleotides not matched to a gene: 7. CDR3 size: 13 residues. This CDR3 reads CASPVRTSYEQYV. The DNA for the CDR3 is TGCGCCAGCCCCGTTCGGACTAGCTACGAGCAGTACGTC.

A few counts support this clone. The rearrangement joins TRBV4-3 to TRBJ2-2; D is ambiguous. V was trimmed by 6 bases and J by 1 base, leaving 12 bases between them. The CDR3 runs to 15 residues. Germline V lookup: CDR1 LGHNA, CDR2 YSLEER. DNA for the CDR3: TGCGCCAGCAGTGAAATCCGGAGGAACACCGGGGAGCTGTTTTTT. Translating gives CASSEIRRNTGELFF.